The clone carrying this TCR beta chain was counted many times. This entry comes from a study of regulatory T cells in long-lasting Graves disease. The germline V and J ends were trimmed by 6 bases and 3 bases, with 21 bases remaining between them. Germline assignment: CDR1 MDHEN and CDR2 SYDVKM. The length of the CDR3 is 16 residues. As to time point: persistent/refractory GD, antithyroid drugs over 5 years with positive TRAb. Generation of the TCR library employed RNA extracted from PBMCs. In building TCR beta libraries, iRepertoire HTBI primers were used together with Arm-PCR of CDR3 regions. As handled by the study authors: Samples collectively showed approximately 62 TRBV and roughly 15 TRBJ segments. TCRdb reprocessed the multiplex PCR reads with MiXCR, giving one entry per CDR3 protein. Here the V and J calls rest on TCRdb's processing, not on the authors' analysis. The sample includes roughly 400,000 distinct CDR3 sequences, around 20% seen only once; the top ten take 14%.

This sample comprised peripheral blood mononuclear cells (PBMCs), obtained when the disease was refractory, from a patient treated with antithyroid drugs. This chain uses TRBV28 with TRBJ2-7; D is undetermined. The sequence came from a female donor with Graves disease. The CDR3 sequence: CASSHVTTSTRYEQYF. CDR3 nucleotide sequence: TGTGCCAGCAGCCATGTGACCACCTCGACCCGCTACGAGCAGTACTTC.